This TCR beta chain was identified in a study of blood T cell repertoires in COVID-19. Germline V gene sequence: CDR1 GTSNPN, CDR2 SVGIG (reference sequence). This CDR3 has 14 residues. The germline V and J ends were trimmed by 3 bases and 7 bases, with 18 bases remaining between them. Sequencing used immunoSEQ multiplex PCR; TCRdb keeps in-frame clones, though not all of them. The table shows over 450,000 clones, with 70% to 90% occurring only once. The sample taken for sequencing was peripheral blood. The chain recombines TRBV30 with TRBJ1-2, with a weak D call TRBD1 (5 bases). The clonotype comes from a woman in her fifties or sixties with COVID-19, enrolled during active disease. CDR3 loop: CAWSPGGNLPGYTF. CDR3 nucleotides: TGTGCCTGGAGCCCGGGGGGGAACCTCCCTGGCTACACCTTC. Complete variable domain (other parts from reference TRBV30 and TRBJ1-2): SQTIHQWPATLVQPVGSPLSLECTVEGTSNPNLYWYRQAAGRGLQLLFYSVGIGQISSEVPQNLSASRPQDRQFILSSKKLLLSDSGFYLCAWSPGGNLPGYTFGSGTRLTVV.